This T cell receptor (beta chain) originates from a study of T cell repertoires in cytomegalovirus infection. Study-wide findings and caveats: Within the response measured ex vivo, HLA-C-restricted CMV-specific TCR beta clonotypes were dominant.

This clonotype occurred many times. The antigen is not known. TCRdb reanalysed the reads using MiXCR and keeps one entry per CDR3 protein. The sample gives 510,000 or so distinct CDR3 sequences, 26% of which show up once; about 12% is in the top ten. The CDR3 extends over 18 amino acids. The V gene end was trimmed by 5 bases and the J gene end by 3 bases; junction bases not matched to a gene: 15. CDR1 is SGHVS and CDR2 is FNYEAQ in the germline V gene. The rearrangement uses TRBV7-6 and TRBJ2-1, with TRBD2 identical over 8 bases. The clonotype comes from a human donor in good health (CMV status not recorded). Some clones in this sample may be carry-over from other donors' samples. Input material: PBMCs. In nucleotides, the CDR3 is TGTGCCAGCAGCCGAAACTCCGTAGCGGGATGGAGCTACAATGAGCAGTTCTTC. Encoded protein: CASSRNSVAGWSYNEQFF.